The entry below describes one TCR beta chain. Germline CDR1 reads PRHDT; CDR2 reads FYEKMQ (reference sequence). The V gene lost 1 base and the J gene lost 5 bases, with 14 bases spanning the gap. The CDR3 sequence is 15 residues long. Random hexamers were used to reverse transcribe the RNA input (about 0.45 to 1 ug). The CDR3 of TCR beta was amplified by immunoSEQ multiplex PCR across 54 Vbeta and 13 Jbeta. TCRdb recomputed calls from the immunoSEQ multiplex PCR reads with MiXCR, one row per CDR3 protein. The data show around 270,000 distinct CDR3 sequences, about 88% seen once. CD8+ and CD4+ T cells circulating in blood were sequenced for TCR beta. Relapsing-remitting disease, either stable or active, was present in the multiple sclerosis controls, who were treatment-naive patients. The sample originates from a study of CD8 T cells in Susac syndrome.

This chain uses TRBV13 with TRBJ1-1; D is possibly TRBD1 (5 bases). This TCR came from a human donor with multiple sclerosis. Sequenced: CD8+ T cells from PBMCs. CDR3 sequence: CASSLDGQGITEAFF. CDR3 nucleotides: TGTGCCAGCAGCTTAGATGGCCAGGGAATAACTGAAGCTTTCTTT.